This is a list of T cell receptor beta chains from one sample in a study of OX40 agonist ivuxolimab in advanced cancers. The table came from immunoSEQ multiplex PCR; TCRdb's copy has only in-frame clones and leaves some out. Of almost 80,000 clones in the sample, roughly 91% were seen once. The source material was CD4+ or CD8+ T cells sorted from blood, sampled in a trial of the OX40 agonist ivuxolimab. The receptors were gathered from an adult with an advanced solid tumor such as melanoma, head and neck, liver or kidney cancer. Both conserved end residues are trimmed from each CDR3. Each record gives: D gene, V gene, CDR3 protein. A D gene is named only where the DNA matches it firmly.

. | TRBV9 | ASSVAAGYYNEQF
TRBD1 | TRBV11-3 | ASSRDSSYEQY
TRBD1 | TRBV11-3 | ASSLEDRGYSLVTEAF
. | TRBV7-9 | ASSRPLETQY
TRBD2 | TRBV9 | ASSVEGLAPGLRQF
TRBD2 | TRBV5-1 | ASSLNLAGGTDTQY
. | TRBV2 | ASSEGGDTQY
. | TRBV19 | ASAKRRSSYNEQF
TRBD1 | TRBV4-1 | ASSQDLGTGGLAEAF
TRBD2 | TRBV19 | ASSLLTSGSTGELF
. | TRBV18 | ASSILGENTEAF
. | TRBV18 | ASSGAWGDTEAF
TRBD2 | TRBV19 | ASSMSLAGGDEQF
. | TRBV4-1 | ASAPGQAYEQY
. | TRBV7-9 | ASTLVPQETQY
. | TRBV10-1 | ASSESGEKETQY
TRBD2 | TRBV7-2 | ASSFSGSPDTQY
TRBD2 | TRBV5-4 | ASSRIGSGRNEQF
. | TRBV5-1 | ASSSRGEAYEQY
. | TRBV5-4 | ASSLGGTSSYEQY
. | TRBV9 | ASSVYSDSTDTQY
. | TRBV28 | ASSTGGSSYNEQF
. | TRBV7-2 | ASSFGSSYNEQF
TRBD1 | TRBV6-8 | ASILDRVGYGYT
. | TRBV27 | ASRTPGRLAF
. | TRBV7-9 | ASSDLRHVAKNIQY
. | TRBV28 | ASSLPLGGQPQH
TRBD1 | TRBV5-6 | ASSYDRATYNEQF
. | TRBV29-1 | SVDKGNEQF
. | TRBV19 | ASSMLLLDGYT
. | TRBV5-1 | ASSENYEQY
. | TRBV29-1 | SVNSYTGELF
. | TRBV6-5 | ASSFTQWTRSYEQY
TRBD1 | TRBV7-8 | ASSFRQGVATNEKLF
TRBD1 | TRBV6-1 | ASRGQLNTEAF
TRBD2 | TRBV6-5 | AGSSGGLGTGELF
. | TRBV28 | ASSLSGTEAF
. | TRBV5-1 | ASSPGQTTGELF
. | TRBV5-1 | ASTRDWNNEKLF
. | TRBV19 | ASSLRGQLNSFTGELF
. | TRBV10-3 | AISEYYEQY
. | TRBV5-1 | ASSSRTDTYEQY
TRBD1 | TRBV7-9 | ASSRTGGANYGYT
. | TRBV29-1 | SVDGVAEDEQY
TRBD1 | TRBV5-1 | ASSSGTVIYEQY
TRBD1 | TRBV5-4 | ASSRQGQGLYEQY
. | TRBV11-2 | ASSSTDQPQH
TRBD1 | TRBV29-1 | SAPGQGARETQY
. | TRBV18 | ASSPTLNTEAF
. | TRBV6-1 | ASIEALANYNEQF
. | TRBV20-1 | SPLSDTEAF
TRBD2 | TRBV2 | ASSEFSGTPETQY